What follows is one TCR beta chain and its context. These data originate in a study of sequential checkpoint blockade in melanoma. Between the trimmed V and J ends, which lost 5 bases and 2 bases, there was a span of 31 bases. CDR1 MDHEN and CDR2 SYDVKM come from the germline V gene. This CDR3 region has 21 residues. The table came from immunoSEQ multiplex PCR; TCRdb's copy has only in-frame clones and leaves some out. The sample shows about 10,000 clones, roughly 80% of them seen only once. The treatment here: randomized to nivolumab then ipilimumab (arm A) or the reverse (arm B). DNA-damaging chemotherapy had not been given to any patient beforehand.

This clonotype was obtained from a human donor with melanoma. The chain employs TRBV28 and TRBJ2-1; D is perhaps TRBD2 (5 bases). The sequencing here drew on CD8+ T cells sorted from blood (inferred from file names), taken from a patient given nivolumab and ipilimumab in sequence. In nucleotides, the CDR3 is TGTGCCAGCAGTCACCGACAAGGACTTCACGAGCCGACTCTAACCTACAATGAGCAGTTCTTC. This encodes CASSHRQGLHEPTLTYNEQFF. Full variable domain (rest looked up from reference TRBV28 and TRBJ2-1): DVKVTQSSRYLVKRTGEKVFLECVQDMDHENMFWYRQDPGLGLRLIYFSYDVKMKEKGDIPEGYSVSREKKERFSLILESASTNQTSMYLCASSHRQGLHEPTLTYNEQFFGPGTRLTVL.